This is a list of T cell receptor beta chains from one sample in a study of CD8 T cells in ankylosing spondylitis. TCRdb ran MiXCR on the 5' RACE reads and lists one entry per CDR3 protein. The data show over 110,000 distinct CDR3 sequences, 7% to 9% seen once. The material sequenced was synovial fluid, either unsorted or a sorted T cell fraction (not recorded which). Every receptor here comes from a male donor with ankylosing spondylitis. Each CDR3 is given with its conserved first and last residue. Each record gives: D gene, J gene, clone size, V gene, CDR3 DNA, CDR3 protein. A D gene is named only where the DNA matches it firmly. Not all rows give a size; the values are once, few, many and, for expanded clones, a class.

TRBD2,TRBJ2-3,.,TRBV20-1,TGCAGTGCTAGTCGGGGGGGCCTGGGCACAGATACGCAGTATTTT,CSASRGGLGTDTQYF
.,TRBJ2-7,many,TRBV6-2/TRBV6-3,TGTGCCAGCGGATGGGACGGCTACGAGCAGTACTTC,CASGWDGYEQYF
.,TRBJ2-7,.,TRBV29-1,TGCAGCGCAAGGGAGGAGGGATTCGAGCAGTACTTC,CSAREEGFEQYF
TRBD2,TRBJ2-1,.,TRBV7-9,TGTGCCAGCACTAACGCGGAAACTAGCGGGGGGTCAAGTGAGCAGTTCTTC,CASTNAETSGGSSEQFF
TRBD2,TRBJ2-5,.,TRBV20-1,TGCAGTGCTAGTCCCGTAGCGGGAGTACAAGAGACCCAGTACTTC,CSASPVAGVQETQYF
.,TRBJ1-2,many,TRBV20-1,TGCAGTGCTAGCAGGGGCGAGGACTACACCTTC,CSASRGEDYTF
TRBD1,TRBJ2-7,many,TRBV10-3,TGTGCCATCAGCCCCGGGCAGGGGGCAAACGAGCAGTACTTC,CAISPGQGANEQYF
TRBD1,TRBJ2-7,few,TRBV20-1,TGCAGTGCTAGAGAGCCCGGGACAGGGGGCTACGAGCAGTACTTC,CSAREPGTGGYEQYF
TRBD2,TRBJ2-3,many,TRBV7-2,TGTGCCAGCAGCTCCAACCTACTAGCGGGGACAGATACGCAGTATTTT,CASSSNLLAGTDTQYF
.,TRBJ2-7,many,TRBV7-2,TGTGCCAGCAGGGTTAGCGGAATATCCTACGAGCAGTACTTC,CASRVSGISYEQYF
TRBD1,TRBJ1-1,many,TRBV2,TGTGCCAGCAGTAAAGGGGGCGCGGGGGTTGGAGCTTTCTTT,CASSKGGAGVGAFF
TRBD2,TRBJ2-7,many,TRBV7-8,TGTGCCAGCAGCCTACTATCGGGACTAGCGGCATACGAGCAGTACTTC,CASSLLSGLAAYEQYF
TRBD1,TRBJ2-2,few,TRBV12-3/TRBV12-4,TGTGCCTTCAGTCCTGGGTGGGGGACAGGGGGCAAGACCGGGGAGCTGTTTTTT,CAFSPGWGTGGKTGELFF
.,TRBJ2-1,.,TRBV7-2,TGTGCCAGCAGCTTAGTGAGCGGAGGTAGGAATGAGCAGTTCTTC,CASSLVSGGRNEQFF
TRBD1,TRBJ2-7,.,TRBV5-4,TGTGCCAGCAGCAGACGACAGGGGGGGTTCTACGAGCAGTACTTC,CASSRRQGGFYEQYF
TRBD1,TRBJ1-2,many,TRBV29-1,TGCAGCGTTGACGGACAGGGGCTATACTATGGCTACACCTTC,CSVDGQGLYYGYTF
.,TRBJ1-5,many,TRBV7-2,TGTGCCAGCAGCTTACAATCTACAGGTCAGCCCCAGCATTTT,CASSLQSTGQPQHF
TRBD2,TRBJ2-7,once,TRBV20-1,TGCAGTGCTATGACTAGCGGGAGGGCCCACGAGCAGTACTTC,CSAMTSGRAHEQYF
.,TRBJ1-6,.,TRBV12-3/TRBV12-4,TGTGCCAGCAGTTTTTTGAATAATTCACCCCTCCACTTT,CASSFLNNSPLHF
.,TRBJ2-7,.,TRBV6-1,TGTGCCAGCAGGAGAGATGTTGGGGGTGCAACCTACGAGCAGTACTTC,CASRRDVGGATYEQYF
TRBD1,TRBJ2-2,many,TRBV5-1,TGCGCCAGCCGGCCGACAGGGTGGGACACCGGGGAGCTGTTTTTT,CASRPTGWDTGELFF
.,TRBJ2-7,few,TRBV12-3/TRBV12-4,TGTGCCAGCAACAGGGGAGGGGTCTACGAGCAGTACTTC,CASNRGGVYEQYF
.,TRBJ2-4,many,TRBV29-1,TGCAGCGTTTCGTATAGGGCCAAAAACATTCAGTACTTC,CSVSYRAKNIQYF
.,TRBJ2-3,many,TRBV7-8,TGTGCCAGCAGCAAAACAGTGCTGACTAGCACAGATACGCAGTATTTT,CASSKTVLTSTDTQYF
.,TRBJ1-2,many,TRBV20-1,TGCAGCCTATTCAGGGATGGCTACACCTTC,CSLFRDGYTF
.,TRBJ1-2,many,TRBV5-1,TGCGCCAGCAGCTTGGTCGCCGGGGCTAACTATGGCTACACCTTC,CASSLVAGANYGYTF
TRBD1,TRBJ2-7,many,TRBV7-2,TGTGCCAGCAGCCCCCTCGGGGGACAGGGTTTTTTTGAGCAGTACTTC,CASSPLGGQGFFEQYF
.,TRBJ2-7,many,TRBV12-3/TRBV12-4,TGTGCCAGCAGTTTATCAGGGGCCTACGAGCAGTACTTC,CASSLSGAYEQYF
TRBD2,TRBJ2-2,many,TRBV25-1,TGTGCCAGCAGTGAATTGGGCGGGAGGGCCCGGGGGACCGGGGAGCTGTTTTTT,CASSELGGRARGTGELFF
.,TRBJ2-7,.,TRBV7-3,TGTGCCAGCAGCTTAAAGGGCACCCCGATCAACGAGCAGTACTTC,CASSLKGTPINEQYF
TRBD1,TRBJ2-2,.,TRBV5-1,TGCGCCAGCAGCCCAGACCTACAGGGGTCGAACACCGGGGAGCTGTTTTTT,CASSPDLQGSNTGELFF
.,TRBJ1-6,few,TRBV30,TGTGCCTGGAGTCCCCCCGGATGGGACTATAATTCACCCCTCCACTTT,CAWSPPGWDYNSPLHF
.,TRBJ1-5,.,TRBV7-2,TGTGCCAGCAGCCACTTTCTTGGGCGAAATCAGCCCCAGCATTTT,CASSHFLGRNQPQHF
.,TRBJ1-1,many,TRBV27,TGTGCCAGCAGTTTTTTGGGCACTGAAGCTTTCTTT,CASSFLGTEAFF
TRBD1,TRBJ2-4,few,TRBV12-3/TRBV12-4,TGTGCCAGCAGTTATAACAGGGGAGCCAAAAACATTCAGTACTTC,CASSYNRGAKNIQYF
.,TRBJ1-1,many,TRBV9,TGTGCCAGCAGCGTACGAGGGGGAGTAGGGACTGAAGCTTTCTTT,CASSVRGGVGTEAFF
.,TRBJ1-6,few,TRBV5-1,TGCGCCAGCAGCTTGGTGGCAGCAAGCTCCTATAATTCACCCCTCCACTTT,CASSLVAASSYNSPLHF
.,TRBJ2-7,.,TRBV5-4,TGTGCCAGCAGCTTGGACCACAACTCCTACGAGCAGTACTTC,CASSLDHNSYEQYF
.,TRBJ2-3,.,TRBV28,TGTGCCAGCAGCCCCACCTTTTATACGCAGTATTTT,CASSPTFYTQYF
TRBD1,TRBJ1-6,.,TRBV20-1,TGCAGTGCTAGCGGGGACAGAAATTCACCCCTCCACTTT,CSASGDRNSPLHF
.,TRBJ2-3,few,TRBV20-1,TGCAGTGCTACGAGGTATACGCAGTATTTT,CSATRYTQYF
.,TRBJ2-2,many,TRBV9,TGTGCCAGCAGCATACTGAACACCGGGGAGCTGTTTTTT,CASSILNTGELFF
TRBD1,TRBJ2-3,many,TRBV20-1,TGCAGTGCTCGCTACCGCATGGGGACAGGCCCGGGGGATACGCAGTATTTT,CSARYRMGTGPGDTQYF
.,TRBJ1-1,few,TRBV7-9,TGTGCCAGCAGCCCAGAGGCCTACACTGAAGCTTTCTTT,CASSPEAYTEAFF
.,TRBJ1-4,few,TRBV27,TGTGCCAGCCGCAGGGCGCGTACTAATGAAAAACTGTTTTTT,CASRRARTNEKLFF
.,TRBJ1-1,many,TRBV9,TGTGCCAGCAGCGTAGACGTCGAGGGCACTGAAGCTTTCTTT,CASSVDVEGTEAFF
.,TRBJ2-2,many,TRBV13,TGTGCCACCCGGGTGGGGGTCGGGAACACCGGGGAGCTGTTTTTT,CATRVGVGNTGELFF
.,TRBJ1-4,.,TRBV20-1,TGCAGTGCTCCACAGGGCAGGGCAAGAAAACTGTTTTTT,CSAPQGRARKLFF
TRBD2,TRBJ2-7,.,TRBV12-3/TRBV12-4,TGTGCCAGCAGAGACGACCAGCGGGAAACGTACTTC,CASRDDQRETYF
.,TRBJ1-6,many,TRBV10-3,TGTGCCATCGCAGAGGCTCGGAATTCACCCCTCCACTTT,CAIAEARNSPLHF
TRBD2,TRBJ2-7,.,TRBV15,TGTGCCACCAGCAGAAGGACTAGCTCCTACGAGCAGTACTTC,CATSRRTSSYEQYF
.,TRBJ2-6,few,TRBV10-3,TGTGCCATCAGTGGGGTCATCTCTGGGGCCAACGTCCTGACTTTC,CAISGVISGANVLTF
TRBD2,TRBJ2-5,.,TRBV7-2,TGTGCCAGCAGGCGAGTAGCGGGGGGGCCCCAAGAGACCCAGTACTTC,CASRRVAGGPQETQYF
TRBD2,TRBJ2-7,many,TRBV7-2,TGTGCCAGCAGCTTACAGGCGGGGGGCTCCTACGAGCAGTACTTC,CASSLQAGGSYEQYF
TRBD2,TRBJ2-1,few,TRBV5-1,TGCGCCAGCACGCCCGGGACTAGCCATTTAGCGTTTTACAATGAGCAGTTCTTC,CASTPGTSHLAFYNEQFF
.,TRBJ1-2,medium-sized,TRBV9,TGTGCCAGCAGTCGGGGGGCAACGGCAGGCTATGGCTACACCTTC,CASSRGATAGYGYTF